The following is a T cell receptor (beta chain) sequence with its context. This table comes from immunoSEQ multiplex PCR, and its TCRdb copy is limited to in-frame clones, with some not included. The sample contains 140,000 to 150,000 clones, more than 80% of which appear only once. These data originate in a study of blood T cell repertoires in COVID-19. With V trimmed by 3 bases and J by 7 bases, 8 bases remained unmatched. This CDR3 spans 15 amino acids. Germline CDR1 MDHEN, CDR2 SYDVKM. The rearrangement joins TRBV28 to TRBJ2-2; 7 bases fit TRBD1. This clonotype was obtained from a man between 18 and 29 years old with COVID-19, enrolled during active disease. Material: peripheral blood. CDR3 region: CASSFDYRGVGELFF. The CDR3, as DNA: TGTGCCAGCAGTTTCGATTACAGGGGCGTCGGGGAGCTGTTTTTT.